The source of this T cell receptor (beta chain) is a study of shared clonotypes between healthy human individuals (dated by TCRdb to about 2020). About the full investigation: A couple of women and three men aged 18 to 49 years were included in the cohort. To increase sequencing depth and limit assay-specific biases, TCR repertoire library preparation and sequencing were carried out by different laboratories using diverse techniques. Each donor's leukapheresis produced roughly between roughly 0.85 and 9.5 billion PBMCs. Per donor, three plates each were used for CD4 naive and CD4 memory, two for CD8 naive, and one for CD8 memory. Blood TCR repertoires of five healthy adults were deeply sequenced to estimate repertoire size and the extent of clonotype sharing between individuals.

Using the deep immunoSEQ assay, multiplex PCR amplified TCR CDR3 regions from genomic DNA. For each cell subset, the extracted genomic DNA was distributed evenly across all wells of several immunoSEQ 96-well plates, and each plate served as one replicate. For sorted subsets, roughly 200 ng of genomic DNA, equivalent to about 30,000 T cell genomes, went into each replicate PCR. The purified libraries were quantified using a Qubit 3.0 fluorometer, sized with a Bioanalyzer 2100, and then quantified again using the KAPA Library Quantification kit. A separate single-read 150-cycle Illumina NextSeq 550 flow cell was used to sequence each immunoSEQ 96-well plate. The study's own analysis went as follows. The immunoSEQ output contained only junctional sequences without quality scores, so filtering could not match that applied to full-length reads. To assign V/J genes and CDR3, sequences were annotated using PyIR, a Python wrapper for IgBLAST v1.9, with IMGT germline references. Reads with weak V/J assignments (E-value above 1e-6), missing CDR3, stop codons, out-of-frame junctions, or ambiguous translated residues were removed. V3J clonotypes were defined as sequences sharing the same inferred V gene, J gene, and CDR3 amino acid sequence. To compute the percentage overlap between repertoires, the number of shared unique clonotypes was divided by the size of the smaller repertoire. RTK rarefaction, the Chao1 estimator, and Recon v2.1 estimates of unobserved clonotypes were used to assess repertoire richness. Generation probabilities were computed with OLGA for all TCRbeta clonotypes obtained by the gDNA method from a handful of donors. TCRdb's version of the immuneACCESS table is confined to in-frame rearrangements and falls short of the full clone set. An unresolved V gene accounts for under half of the shortfall where checked; the remainder is of unknown origin. V, J and clone size are taken as reported in that table, and D and trimming were inferred from the DNA itself. The sample profile shows roughly 2 million clones; about 95% of them were found once. 0.9% to 1.4% of the sample lies in the top ten.

V is shortened by 3 bases, J by 7 bases, and the region joining them spans 16 bases. CDR1 MNHEY and CDR2 SMNVEV are derived from the germline V gene (reference sequence). Its CDR3 holds 15 amino acids, cysteine through phenylalanine. Of all the DNA, just the CDR3 is kept, 45 bases in frame from base 1. About this clone: It has no known antigen specificity. No base-level quality is on record; no much larger clone is a single base apart.

For the CD8 naive samples, CD45RO-negative cells were positively selected for CCR7, yielding a CD45RA+CCR7+ population from which TemRA cells were excluded. Healthy HIV-negative adults with no recently reported acute infections or vaccinations were included as donors. Every donor was a Caucasian adult living in Nashville, Tennessee, USA. Blood was collected by leukapheresis, and PBMCs were isolated by Ficoll-Histopaque density gradient centrifugation and then cryopreserved in liquid nitrogen vapor phase. Purity and quantity of every magnetically sorted T cell population were checked by analytical flow cytometry. Genomic DNA was isolated from each sorted fraction and quantified by UV absorbance on a Nanodrop 2000c. Study-wide findings and limitations: Clonotypes shared by all four sorted-subset donors showed higher generation probabilities than non-shared clonotypes. Naive subsets generally had larger estimated clonotype richness than memory subsets. The genetic and exposure-history diversity represented was limited by the small number of donors. Only blood was sampled, and tissue TCR repertoires likely differ from those in blood. Based on pairwise subsampling, the degree of clonotype sharing among donors was expected to be affected by sequencing depth. Even with the large sequencing depth, rarefaction of the sorted-subset datasets indicated that sequencing was incomplete. When a few donors were compared, the shared fraction of clonotypes was about 5% for naive CD4, around 3.5% for naive CD8, 2% to 2.5% for memory CD4, and roughly 0.4% for memory CD8.

The rearranged segments are TRBV27 and TRBJ2-1, with the D call perhaps TRBD1 or TRBD2, as 5 bases match in each case. Material: naive CD8+ T cells sorted from blood. The cell subset or site label for this specimen denotes: CD45RA+CCR7+. This clonotype was sampled from a man younger than 35 in good health. In nucleotide form, the sequence is TGTGCCAGCAGTTTCTCCACCGGGACGCCGAATGAGCAGTTCTTC. This sequence encodes CASSFSTGTPNEQFF.